This is a list of T cell receptor beta chains from one sample in a study of read filtering for tumor transcriptome and immune sequencing. TCRdb reanalysed the reads using MiXCR and keeps one entry per CDR3 protein. This sample yields about 41,000 distinct CDR3 sequences, of which 10% to 15% are seen a single time; around 30% belongs to the top ten. The sequenced material came from a population of CD138-negative cells sorted from bone marrow. These receptors all come from a donor at least 40 years old with multiple myeloma. Each CDR3 is given with its conserved first and last residue. D genes are given only for firm matches. Size is stated for part of the rows, as once, few or many counts, or as a class when the clone is expanded.

J gene,D gene,V gene,clone size,CDR3 DNA,CDR3 protein
TRBJ2-7,.,TRBV6-5,once,TGTGCCAGCAGTGGAGTCCCGGGGTTACGTTCCTACGGGCAGTACTTC,CASSGVPGLRSYGQYF
TRBJ2-1,.,TRBV19,many,TGTGCCAGTAGTATAGGGGCCAACGAGCAGTTCTTC,CASSIGANEQFF
TRBJ2-7,.,TRBV5-1,many,TGCGCCAGCATGAGCGGCTCCTTGGAGCAGTACTTC,CASMSGSLEQYF
TRBJ1-1,.,TRBV14,many,TGTGCCAGCAGCTTACTCCCGAGGAACACTGAAGCTTTCTTT,CASSLLPRNTEAFF
TRBJ2-3,.,TRBV9,many,TGTGCCAGCAGCGTAGCGGGAACAAGCGATACGCAGTATTTT,CASSVAGTSDTQYF
TRBJ2-7,TRBD1,TRBV5-6,many,TGTGCCAGCAGCTCTAGAGGGGGCGCGTCCTACGAGCAGTACTTC,CASSSRGGASYEQYF
TRBJ2-2,TRBD1,TRBV5-5,.,TGTGCCAGCACGGGACAGGGCGGCGGGGAGCTGTTTTTT,CASTGQGGGELFF
TRBJ2-7,.,TRBV5-1,few,TGCGCCAGCAGCTCACAGTACGAGCAGTACTTC,CASSSQYEQYF
TRBJ1-1,.,TRBV12-5,many,TGTGCTAGTGGTTTGGTACGAGGGTACTTCACTGAAGCTTTCTTT,CASGLVRGYFTEAFF
TRBJ2-1,TRBD2,TRBV19,many,TGTGCCAGTAGTATAGGACTAGCGGGAGGGATACACTCCTACAATGAGCAGTTCTTC,CASSIGLAGGIHSYNEQFF